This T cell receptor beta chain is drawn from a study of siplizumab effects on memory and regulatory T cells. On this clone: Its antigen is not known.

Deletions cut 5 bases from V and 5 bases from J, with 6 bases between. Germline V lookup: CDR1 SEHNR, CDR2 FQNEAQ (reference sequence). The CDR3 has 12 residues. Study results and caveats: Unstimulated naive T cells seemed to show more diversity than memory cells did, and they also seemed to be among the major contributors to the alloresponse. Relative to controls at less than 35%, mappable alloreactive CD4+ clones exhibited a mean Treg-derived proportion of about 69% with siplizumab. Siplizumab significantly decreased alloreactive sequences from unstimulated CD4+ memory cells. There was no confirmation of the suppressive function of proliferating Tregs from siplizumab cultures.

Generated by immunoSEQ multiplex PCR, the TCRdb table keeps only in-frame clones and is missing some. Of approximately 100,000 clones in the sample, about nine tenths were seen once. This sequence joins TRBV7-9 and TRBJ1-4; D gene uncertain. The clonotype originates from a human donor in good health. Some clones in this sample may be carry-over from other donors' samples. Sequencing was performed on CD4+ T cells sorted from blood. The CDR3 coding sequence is TGTGCCAGCAGCACCGAAAATGAAAAACTGTTTTTT. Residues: CASSTENEKLFF.